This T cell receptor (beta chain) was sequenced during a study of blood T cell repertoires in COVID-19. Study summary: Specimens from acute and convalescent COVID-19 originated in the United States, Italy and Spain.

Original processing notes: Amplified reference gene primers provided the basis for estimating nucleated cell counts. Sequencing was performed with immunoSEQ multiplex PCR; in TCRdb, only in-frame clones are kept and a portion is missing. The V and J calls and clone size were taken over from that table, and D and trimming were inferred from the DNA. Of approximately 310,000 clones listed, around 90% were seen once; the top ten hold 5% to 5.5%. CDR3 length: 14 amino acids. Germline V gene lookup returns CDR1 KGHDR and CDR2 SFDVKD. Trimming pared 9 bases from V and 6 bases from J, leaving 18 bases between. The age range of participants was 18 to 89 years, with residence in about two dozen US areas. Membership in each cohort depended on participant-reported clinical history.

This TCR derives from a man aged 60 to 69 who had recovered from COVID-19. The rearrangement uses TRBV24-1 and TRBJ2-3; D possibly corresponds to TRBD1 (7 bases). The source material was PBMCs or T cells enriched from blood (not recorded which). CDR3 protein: CATAQGGGEDTQYF. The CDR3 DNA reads TGTGCCACCGCCCAGGGGGGCGGGGAGGATACGCAGTATTTT.